This T cell receptor beta chain was sequenced for a study of CD4 T cells in relation to SARS-CoV-2 and coronaviruses. Looking at the study overall: After 10 to 11 days of antigen culture, PBMC TCR beta CDR3s were sequenced. The restricting HLA molecule for shared crossreactive spike epitopes was mapped.

The unexposed donors gave CD4+ T cells in about 2011-2018, prior to COVID-19. The cells were cultured for around ten days before CD4+ T cells were isolated. TCRdb's copy holds only in-frame clones and misses some; the assay was immunoSEQ multiplex PCR. The table includes about 20,000 clones, more than 60% detected once. Concerning this clone itself: Its matching antigen is unknown.

CDR1 is SGHNT, CDR2 YENEEA, per germline. The V end was cut by 5 bases, the J end by 7 bases, with 18 bases between. This CDR3 comprises 15 residues. V is TRBV11-3 and J is TRBJ2-1; D perhaps matches TRBD1 (5 bases). The clonotype originates from a human donor in good health. The sequencing sample was made of CD4+ T cells from PBMCs, cultured in vitro. The CDR3, as DNA: TGTGCCAGCAGCCCCCCAGGGCAGGGTCGGAATGAGCAGTTCTTC. It encodes CASSPPGQGRNEQFF.